The source of this TCR beta chain is a study of blood T cell repertoires in COVID-19. Sequencing was performed with immunoSEQ multiplex PCR; in TCRdb, only in-frame clones are kept and a portion is missing. The sample shows 200,000 to 250,000 clones, about 86% of them seen only once. V was shortened by 0 bases and J by 2 bases, with 5 bases between the two germline ends. Per germline, CDR1 SGHDT and CDR2 YYEEEE. The CDR3 loop spans 13 amino acids. The chain links TRBV5-6 to TRBJ1-1; D is uncertain. The TCR comes from a woman aged 55-75 years with acute or convalescent COVID-19. The specimen was peripheral blood. The CDR3 DNA reads as TGTGCCAGCAGCTTGGGAGGCAACACTGAAGCTTTCTTT. Its protein is CASSLGGNTEAFF.